This record concerns one TCR beta chain sequence. The antigen it recognizes is unknown. Per-base qualities were not stored, and no clone one base away is much larger. This sample was included in a study of blood T cells in healthy people across ages (dated by TCRdb to the mid-2010s). Study-wide context: In model experiments, template switching captured roughly one uniquely barcoded TCR beta cDNA molecule for every two T cells. To track age-related changes in TCR beta repertoire diversity, the study relied on deep sequencing normalized with unique cDNA molecular identifiers. The donors were divided into four age groups: young (average around 16 years), middle-aged (over 35), aged (approximately 62) and long-lived (approximately 74). For two donors (one aged 18 to 29 and one aged 80 or older), the study analyzed two additional independent replicas of 1 million unique cDNA reads from the same blood draw.

Library generation was performed with 5' RACE. TCRdb lists the instrument as Illumina HiSeq 2500. A second roughly 6 to 12 cycle PCR used a sample-barcoded 5' primer and a J-beta primer mix. A unique molecular identifier was introduced onto each TCR beta cDNA molecule by a template-switch 5' adaptor carrying 12 random nucleotides. At least 2.5 million CDR3-containing paired-end reads were obtained from each sample. First-strand cDNA was synthesized from all RNA with the Mint cDNA synthesis kit, primed by a TRBC-specific oligonucleotide. Following uracil-DNA glycosylase treatment, a first 18-cycle PCR with universal primers M1SS and BC2_uni_R was performed on all cDNA. The source study handled its data this way. Each sample was normalized by randomly selecting 1 million high-quality reads, each carrying a distinct molecular identifier. Reads sharing molecular identifiers were discarded rather than binned into consensus sequences. MiTCR, set to a Q25 quality threshold and the strictest error-elimination algorithm, was used for CDR3 identification, clonotype clustering and error correction. A nonparametric unseen species model with Euler transformation was used to estimate a lower bound on total TCR beta diversity. Through fastp at Q25 and MiXCR, TCRdb rebuilt clones from the public reads, retaining in-frame beta chains. Rows matching on CDR3 protein sequence are summarized as one entry with the most common DNA and genes. TCRdb, not the original authors, processed these V and J calls. Counted in this sample were over 700,000 distinct CDR3 sequences; around 25% of them appeared once. The top ten clonotypes cover 8% to 10% of the sample.

Donors were about 36 systemically healthy Caucasian individuals from Russia aged roughly 6 to 95 years. About 10 milliliters of peripheral blood were collected from each donor into EDTA-treated Vacutainer tubes. Ficoll-Paque density-gradient centrifugation was used to isolate PBMCs, with at least 7 million per sample. Total RNA, at least 5 micrograms per sample, was extracted from PBMCs with Trizol reagent. For every donor, an aliquot of PBMCs went through flow cytometry to measure the percentages of naive CD45RAhigh/CD27high T cells. The full study reports these points: As age increased, observed TCR beta diversity per million T cells dropped in a roughly linear way, and a significant reduction was already evident by age 40. Donor CMV infection status was unknown, potentially confounding age-related changes in expanded clonotypes. Bulk unsorted PBMC profiling prevented conclusive comparison of naive and antigen-experienced compartments. Estimates of total diversity based on one million sequenced T cells were considered lower bounds and underestimates. Compared with the aged group, more naive CD4+ T cells, fewer expanded clones and increased TCR diversity were shown by the long-lived group, suggesting age selection. The percentage of naive T cells measured by flow cytometry correlated strongly with observed TCR beta diversity.

V lost 4 bases and J lost 8 bases, and the count of bases not matched to a germline gene is 14. As encoded in the germline V gene (reference sequence), CDR1 is LGHDT while CDR2 is YNNKEL. From the cysteine up to the phenylalanine, the CDR3 has a length of 16 residues. The kept DNA is CDR3 alone, 48 bases in frame from the first base. The sample was also linked to a second study, of T cells of mothers and their children. The second publication reports: The donors were nine systemically healthy Caucasian individuals, made up of three mothers and their six children. cDNA synthesis used all of the extracted RNA, with around 1.6 ug of RNA in each 15 ul reaction. In the second PCR, sample barcodes and 2-4 random nucleotides were introduced via the M1S primer. More than 8 million TCR beta CDR3 reads were obtained from each mother, and 2.5 million to 3 million reads were obtained from each child. Thymic selection similarly shapes TCR recombination output in related and unrelated pairs, with minor effect from inherited differences. Normalized repertoire overlap was always slightly but never significantly higher in related than unrelated mother-child pairs. Persistent microchimeric T cell clones were not detected, at a sensitivity of about 99 clones per million clonotypes. Deep NGS was used in the study to compare the TCR beta repertoires of mothers and children and to look for features that separate related mother-child pairs from unrelated individuals. On average, the children were about 12 +/- 4 years old, while the mothers were about 40 +/- 4 years old. After adapters were ligated using NEBNext reagents, the libraries underwent 100+100 nt paired-end sequencing on an Illumina HiSeq 2000. Mother and child libraries were prepared a month apart and sequenced in separate runs to prevent cross-contamination. Each donor had between roughly 450,000 and 2,100,000 distinct TCR beta clonotypes identified. Naive TCR beta clonotypes were estimated from low-frequency clonotypes matched to each donor's FACS-determined naive share, without sorting.

The receptor's source is a boy between 10 and 17 years old in good health. Sequenced sample: blood. The rearrangement joined TRBV3-1 to TRBJ2-1; 7 bases in between match TRBD2. At the DNA level, the sequence is TGTGCCAGCAGCCCAAGAAGGCTAGCGGAGACCGATGAGCAGTTCTTC. Its protein product is CASSPRRLAETDEQFF.